This TCR beta chain stems from a study of T cell responses to AZD1222 COVID-19 vaccine. General study findings and limits: Spike was spanned by vaccine-associated CD4 TCRs, which were dominant at 160-218 and 743-854. Two AZD1222 administrations were followed by greater Spike-specific TCR breadth and depth. Clonal diversity was possibly underestimated, and the donors were mostly white British, with more females.

Produced via immunoSEQ multiplex PCR; TCRdb's table is partial and in-frame only. The repertoire holds about 120,000 clones, with about 92% as singletons. A word on this clone: Antigen specificity is unknown.

Sequenced material: peripheral blood, taken 28 days after the second AZD1222 dose. The TCR originated in an adult who received the AZD1222 COVID-19 vaccine.

The chain's CDR3 is CASSLGSGSGTGELFF. The CDR3 DNA reads TGTGCCAGCAGCTTAGGTAGCGGGAGCGGAACCGGGGAGCTGTTTTTT. This chain connects TRBV11-3 to TRBJ2-2, with 9 positions matching TRBD2. Trimming cost V 1 base and J 5 bases; bases outside gene matches: 5. Germline lookup yields CDR1 SGHNT and CDR2 YENEEA. The CDR3 sequence is 16 residues long.